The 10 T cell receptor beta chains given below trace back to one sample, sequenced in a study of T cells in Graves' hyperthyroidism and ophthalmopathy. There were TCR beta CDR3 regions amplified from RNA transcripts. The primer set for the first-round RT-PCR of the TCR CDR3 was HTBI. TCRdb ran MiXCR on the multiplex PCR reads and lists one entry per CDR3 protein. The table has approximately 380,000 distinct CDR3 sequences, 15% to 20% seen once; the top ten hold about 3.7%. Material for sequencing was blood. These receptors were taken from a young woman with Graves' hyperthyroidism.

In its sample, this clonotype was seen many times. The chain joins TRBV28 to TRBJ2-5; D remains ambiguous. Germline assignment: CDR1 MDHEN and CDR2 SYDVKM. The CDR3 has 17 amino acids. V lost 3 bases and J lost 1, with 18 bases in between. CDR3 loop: CASSLGGVGRSQETQYF. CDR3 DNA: TGTGCCAGCAGTTTGGGCGGAGTGGGCCGATCCCAAGAGACCCAGTACTTC.

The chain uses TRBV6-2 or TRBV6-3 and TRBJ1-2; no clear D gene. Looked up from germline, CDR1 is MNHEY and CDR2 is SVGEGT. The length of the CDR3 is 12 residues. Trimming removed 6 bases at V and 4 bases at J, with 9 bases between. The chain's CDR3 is CASRAAPYGYTF. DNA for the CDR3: TGTGCCAGCAGGGCAGCACCCTATGGCTACACCTTC.

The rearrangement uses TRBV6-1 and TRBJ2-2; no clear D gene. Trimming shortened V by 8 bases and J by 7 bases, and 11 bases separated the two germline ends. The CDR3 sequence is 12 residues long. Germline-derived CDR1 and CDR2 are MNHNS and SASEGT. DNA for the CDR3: TGTGCCAGCGCGAAGAGTGACGGGGAGCTGTTTTTT. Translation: CASAKSDGELFF.

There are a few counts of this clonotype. CDR3 sequence: CASSAGPPNTQYF. The CDR3 region has the DNA TGTGCCAGCAGCGCAGGACCGCCAAATACGCAGTATTTT. The rearrangement uses TRBV11-1 and TRBJ2-3; no clear D. Germline V gene sequence: CDR1 SGHAT, CDR2 FQDESV (reference sequence). V was shortened by 5 bases and J by 7 bases, with 13 bases between the two germline ends. The CDR3 length is 13 residues. The full variable domain, completed using reference TRBV11-1 and TRBJ2-3, is EAEVAQSPRYKITEKSQAVAFWCDPISGHATLYWYRQILGQGPELLVQFQDESVVDDSQLPKDRFSAERLKGVDSTLKIQPAELGDSAMYLCASSAGPPNTQYFGPGTRLTVL.

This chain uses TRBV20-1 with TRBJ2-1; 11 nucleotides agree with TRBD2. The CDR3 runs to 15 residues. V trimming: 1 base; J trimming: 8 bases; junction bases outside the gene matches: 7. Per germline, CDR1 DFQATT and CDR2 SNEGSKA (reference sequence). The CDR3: CSARGHGTSGHEQFF. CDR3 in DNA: TGCAGTGCTAGAGGACACGGGACTAGCGGACATGAGCAGTTCTTC.

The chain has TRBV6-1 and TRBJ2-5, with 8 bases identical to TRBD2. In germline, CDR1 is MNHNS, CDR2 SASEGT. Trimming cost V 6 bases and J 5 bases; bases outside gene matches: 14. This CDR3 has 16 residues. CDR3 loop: CASRGIGGGPRETQYF. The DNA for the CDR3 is TGTGCCAGCAGAGGCATCGGCGGGGGGCCCCGTGAGACCCAGTACTTC.

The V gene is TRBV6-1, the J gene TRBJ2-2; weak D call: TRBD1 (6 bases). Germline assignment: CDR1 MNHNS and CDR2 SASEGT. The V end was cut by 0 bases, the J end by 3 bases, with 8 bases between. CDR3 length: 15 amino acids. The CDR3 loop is CASSEAGGDTGELFF. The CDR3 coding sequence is TGTGCCAGCAGTGAAGCAGGGGGAGACACCGGGGAGCTGTTTTTT.

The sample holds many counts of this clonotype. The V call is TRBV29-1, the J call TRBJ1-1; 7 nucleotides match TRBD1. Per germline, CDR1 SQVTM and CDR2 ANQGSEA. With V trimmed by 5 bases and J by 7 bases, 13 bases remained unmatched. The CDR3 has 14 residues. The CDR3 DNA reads TGCAGCGTTACCTTGACAGGGCCGACCCTTGAAGCTTTCTTT. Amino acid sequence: CSVTLTGPTLEAFF. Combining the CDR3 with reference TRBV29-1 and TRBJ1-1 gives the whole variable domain SAVISQKPSRDICQRGTSLTIQCQVDSQVTMMFWYRQQPGQSLTLIATANQGSEATYESGFVIDKFPISRPNLTFSTLTVSNMSPEDSSIYLCSVTLTGPTLEAFFGQGTRLTVV.

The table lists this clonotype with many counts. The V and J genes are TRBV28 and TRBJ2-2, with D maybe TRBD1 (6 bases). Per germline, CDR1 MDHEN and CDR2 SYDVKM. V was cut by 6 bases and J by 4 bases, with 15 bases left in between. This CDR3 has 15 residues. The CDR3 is CASSPGHQGTGELFF. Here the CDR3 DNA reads TGTGCCAGCAGCCCGGGACACCAGGGCACCGGGGAGCTGTTTTTT.

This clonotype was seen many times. CDR3 sequence reads: CASTLMAGTYYEQYF. The CDR3 coding sequence is TGTGCCAGCACCTTAATGGCCGGGACGTACTACGAGCAGTACTTC. V is TRBV28 and J is TRBJ2-7; the D gene could be TRBD1 or TRBD2 (5 bases each). This CDR3 has 15 residues. V was clipped by 7 bases and J by 3 bases, with 19 bases between them. The germline gives CDR1 MDHEN, CDR2 SYDVKM.